The 20 T cell receptor beta chains below come from one sample, sequenced in a study of yellow fever vaccine responses in identical twins. TCRdb re-called the RT-PCR reads through MiXCR, storing one row per CDR3 protein. The sample lists under 3,000 distinct CDR3 sequences, 81% occurring once. The sequencing used T cells from blood (PBMCs), unsorted or a sorted subset (not recorded which), collected before or after yellow fever vaccination (not recorded which). The receptor set was obtained from a woman under 30 who received the yellow fever vaccine.

The CDR3 DNA reads TGCGCCAGCAGCCAAGGGGACCTCCCTGACGAGCAGTACGTC. It specifies CASSQGDLPDEQYV. The chain links TRBV4-1 to TRBJ2-7; possibly TRBD1 or TRBD2 for D (5 bases each). This CDR3 has 14 residues. Germline-derived CDR1 and CDR2 are MGHRA and YSYEKL. V dropped 1 base and J dropped 5 bases, with 12 bases sitting between them.

The chain employs TRBV14 and TRBJ2-1; D possibly corresponds to TRBD1 (6 bases). The CDR3 is 16 residues long. Trimming stripped 0 bases from V and 4 bases from J, with 13 bases between. Germline CDR1 is SGHDN and CDR2 is FVKESK. The CDR3 DNA reads TGTGCCAGCAGCCAAGAGGGTGGACAGAGATACAATGAGCAGTTCTTC. Its protein is CASSQEGGQRYNEQFF.

V gene TRBV15 combines with J gene TRBJ2-5, with D possibly being TRBD1 (6 bases). Deletions cut 3 bases from V and 9 bases from J, with 14 bases between. This CDR3 comprises 13 residues. Germline CDR1 is LNHNV and CDR2 is YYDKDF (reference sequence). The CDR3 DNA follows: TGTGCCACCAGCAGCTCAAACAGGGCTCCCCAGTACTTC. This encodes CATSSSNRAPQYF.

The genes are TRBV4-1 and TRBJ1-5; D gene unclear. The V gene lost 0 bases and the J gene lost 3 bases, with 12 bases spanning the gap. The CDR3 length is 16 residues. Germline V gene lookup returns CDR1 MGHRA and CDR2 YSYEKL. The CDR3 region is CASSQETSVTNQPQHF. In nucleotides, the CDR3 is TGCGCCAGCAGCCAAGAAACGAGTGTCACCAATCAGCCCCAGCATTTT.

This clonotype occurred a few times. This rearrangement joins TRBV10-3 to TRBJ1-3, with D perhaps matching TRBD1 (5 bases). CDR1 ENHRY and CDR2 SYGVKD come from the germline V gene. Deletions cut 7 bases from V and 3 bases from J, with 13 bases between. The CDR3 totals 14 residues. The CDR3 here is CAIMGEASGNTIYF. CDR3 sequence (DNA): TGTGCCATCATGGGGGAGGCGAGTGGAAACACCATATATTTT.

The chain carries TRBV24-1 and TRBJ2-3; D call uncertain. The CDR3 runs 11 residues. V lost 5 bases to trimming and J lost 11 bases, with 10 bases between them. Germline values: CDR1 KGHDR, CDR2 SFDVKD. This CDR3 reads CATSVGSRQYF. For the CDR3, the DNA is TGTGCCACCAGTGTAGGCTCGAGGCAGTATTTT.

This clonotype occurred once. The chain couples TRBV6-5 to TRBJ1-1; 9 bases are a match to TRBD1. CDR1 and CDR2 (germline): MNHEY, SVGAGI. The J segment lost 4 bases and the V segment lost 0 bases, leaving 3 bases of the junction unmatched. The CDR3 loop spans 15 amino acids. CDR3 loop: CASSYSGTGTTEAFF. The CDR3 DNA reads TGTGCCAGCAGTTACTCCGGGACAGGGACCACTGAAGCTTTCTTT.

J is TRBJ2-2 and V is TRBV5-1; TRBD1 agrees at 8 bases. The CDR3 runs 16 residues. Germline V CDR1 and CDR2: SGHRS, YFSETQ. Trimming cost V 1 base and J 7 bases; bases outside gene matches: 9. In DNA, the CDR3 is TGCGCCAGCAGCTTGTATCAGGGGGCGAATGGCGGGGAGCTGTTTTTT. It specifies CASSLYQGANGGELFF.

The J gene is TRBJ2-1, the V gene TRBV11-1, with D possibly TRBD1 on 6 matching bases. Between the trimmed V and J ends, which lost 5 bases and 0 bases, there was a span of 11 bases. Germline V gene data show CDR1 as SGHAT and CDR2 as FQDESV (reference sequence). The length of the CDR3 is 15 residues. CDR3 protein: CASSPGQSSYNEQFF. CDR3 nucleotides: TGTGCCAGCAGCCCAGGACAGAGCTCCTACAATGAGCAGTTCTTC.

The CDR3 loop is CASCADRDYGYTF. CDR3 coding DNA: TGTGCCAGCTGTGCGGACAGGGACTATGGCTACACCTTC. The chain carries TRBV6-1 and TRBJ1-2; 8 bases are shared with TRBD1. Germline CDR1 MNHNS, CDR2 SASEGT. V lost 8 bases, J lost 3 bases, and 5 bases stayed unmatched. The CDR3 length is 13 residues.

This clonotype showed up just once. The genes are TRBV15 and TRBJ1-5; 9 bases are shared with TRBD1. The CDR3 is made up of 15 amino acids. Looked up from germline, CDR1 is LNHNV and CDR2 is YYDKDF (reference sequence). With V trimmed by 5 bases and J by 3 bases, 5 bases remained unmatched. The CDR3 sequence is CATSEDRGSNQPQHF. CDR3 coding DNA: TGTGCCACCAGCGAGGACAGGGGATCCAATCAGCCCCAGCATTTT.

On this clonotype: The junction does not match germline at one end; this may be a read error. The chain uses TRBV12-3 or TRBV12-4 and TRBJ2-2, with D maybe TRBD2 (6 bases). CDR3 length equals 14 residues. CDR3 residues: CASSLATPSGELFF. The CDR3 DNA sequence: TGTGCCAGCAGTCTAGCGACTCCATCCGGGGAGCTGTTTTTT.

This chain uses TRBV19 with TRBJ2-1; no reliable D call. Germline V CDR1 and CDR2: LNHDA, SQIVND (reference sequence). The V gene lost 3 bases and the J gene lost 10 bases, with 10 bases spanning the gap. CDR3 length equals 12 residues. CDR3 region: CASSIPDGEQFF. In DNA form, the CDR3 reads TGTGCCAGTAGTATCCCGGACGGAGAGCAGTTCTTC.

This chain uses TRBV24-1 with TRBJ2-3, with D hard to call. Trimming stripped 8 bases from V and 0 bases from J, with 8 bases between. Germline CDR1 and CDR2: KGHDR and SFDVKD. This CDR3 has 13 amino acids. The DNA for the CDR3 is TGTGCCACCACAGCACCGAGCACAGATACGCAGTATTTT. Protein sequence: CATTAPSTDTQYF.

The chain joins TRBV15 to TRBJ2-3, with 7 bases fitting TRBD1. The CDR3 length is 15 residues. Trimming at V came to 0 bases and at J to 4 bases, leaving 4 bases not matched to a gene. The germline CDR1 and CDR2 sequences are LNHNV and YYDKDF (reference sequence). The CDR3: CATSREGGKSDTQYF. The CDR3 nucleotides read TGTGCCACCAGCAGAGAAGGGGGCAAGTCAGATACGCAGTATTTT.

The J gene is TRBJ1-2, the V gene TRBV29-1, with D perhaps matching TRBD1 (6 bases). The CDR3 has 13 residues. V was clipped by 4 bases and J by 3 bases, with 12 bases between them. Germline CDR1 reads SQVTM; CDR2 reads ANQGSEA. CDR3 amino acids: CSVGRGLHYGYTF. Here the CDR3 DNA reads TGCAGCGTTGGCCGGGGGCTCCACTATGGCTACACCTTC. Variable domain in full (rest from reference TRBV29-1 and TRBJ1-2): SAVISQKPSRDICQRGTSLTIQCQVDSQVTMMFWYRQQPGQSLTLIATANQGSEATYESGFVIDKFPISRPNLTFSTLTVSNMSPEDSSIYLCSVGRGLHYGYTFGSGTRLTVV.

This rearrangement joins TRBV2 to TRBJ2-7; D unclear. This CDR3 has 12 amino acids. The germline V gene encodes CDR1 SNHLY and CDR2 FYNNEI. The ends were cut back, 6 bases at V and 4 bases at J, with 10 bases in the middle. The CDR3 DNA follows: TGTGCCAGCAGGGGCGCCGCTTACGAGCAGTACTTC. Amino acid sequence: CASRGAAYEQYF.

This chain connects TRBV6-1 to TRBJ2-7, with 7 bases fitting TRBD2. This CDR3 has 15 residues. V lost 8 bases, J lost 1 base, and 11 bases stayed unmatched. Per germline, CDR1 MNHNS and CDR2 SASEGT. In nucleotides, the CDR3 is TGTGCCAGCCTTGCAGGGAACGGGAGGTCCTACGAGCAGTACGTC. Its protein product is CASLAGNGRSYEQYV.

The V gene is TRBV10-3, the J gene TRBJ2-4, with D perhaps matching TRBD2 (6 bases). The CDR3 has 16 residues. The V end lost 4 bases, the J end lost 3 bases, and 16 bases lay between the germline ends. Looked up from germline, CDR1 is ENHRY and CDR2 is SYGVKD. Written as DNA, the CDR3 is TGTGCCATCAGTGTGGGGGGAGAGAGCGGCAAAAACATTCAGTACTTC. It specifies CAISVGGESGKNIQYF.

The V call is TRBV2, the J call TRBJ1-1; D perhaps matches TRBD1 (5 bases). CDR1 and CDR2 (germline): SNHLY, FYNNEI. The CDR3 totals 15 residues. The V end lost 2 bases, the J end lost 2 bases, and 12 bases lay between the germline ends. CDR3 loop: CASSERTRGNTEAFF. CDR3 sequence (DNA): TGTGCCAGCAGTGAAAGAACAAGGGGAAACACTGAAGCTTTCTTT.